These 9 T cell receptor beta chains were sequenced from one sample in a study of blood T cell repertoires in COVID-19. Clones were sequenced by immunoSEQ multiplex PCR, and TCRdb holds only the in-frame ones, with some missing. The table records about 240,000 clones, approximately 85% of them present only once. Sequenced sample: peripheral blood. The receptors originated from a man between 45 and 60 years old with COVID-19, enrolled during active disease.

The chain carries TRBV5-1 and TRBJ2-3, with 7 bases identical to TRBD1. The germline CDR1 and CDR2 sequences are SGHRS and YFSETQ. V lost 4 bases, J lost 0 bases, and 5 bases stayed unmatched. This CDR3 is built from 15 residues. The CDR3 DNA follows: TGCGCCAGCAGCCTCGGACAGGCGAGCACAGATACGCAGTATTTT. It translates to CASSLGQASTDTQYF.

This chain links TRBV7-9 with TRBJ2-1, with unresolved D. Trimming stripped 4 bases from V and 7 bases from J, with 20 bases between. Germline-derived CDR1 and CDR2 are SEHNR and FQNEAQ (reference sequence). This CDR3 region has 16 residues. The CDR3 DNA is TGTGCCAGCAGCTCCATGTCTATAAGCGTGATAAATGAGCAGTTCTTC. Its translation is CASSSMSISVINEQFF. Looking up the rest from reference TRBV7-9 and TRBJ2-1 gives the full variable domain: DTGVSQNPRHKITKRGQNVTFRCDPISEHNRLYWYRQTLGQGPEFLTYFQNEAQLEKSRLLSDRFSAERPKGSFSTLEIQRTEQGDSAMYLCASSSMSISVINEQFFGPGTRLTVL.

The rearrangement joins TRBV13 to TRBJ1-2, with 10 bases lining up with TRBD1. Trimming removed 4 bases from V and 3 bases from J; junction bases left unmatched: 8. CDR1 PRHDT and CDR2 FYEKMQ come from the germline V gene (reference sequence). This CDR3 comprises 16 residues. For the CDR3, the DNA is TGTGCCAGCAGCTGGTCCCGGGACAGGGGTGACTATGGCTACACCTTC. Protein: CASSWSRDRGDYGYTF. The full variable domain, rest sourced from reference TRBV13 and TRBJ1-2, is AAGVIQSPRHLIKEKRETATLKCYPIPRHDTVYWYQQGPGQDPQFLISFYEKMQSDKGSIPDRFSAQQFSDYHSELNMSSLELGDSALYFCASSWSRDRGDYGYTFGSGTRLTVV.

The chain is built from TRBV6-5 and TRBJ1-3; D may be TRBD1 (6 bases). CDR3 size: 15 residues. Trimming cost V 0 bases and J 4 bases, with 10 bases left between them. CDR1 and CDR2 from the germline V gene are MNHEY and SVGAGI. The CDR3, as DNA: TGTGCCAGCAGTTACTCGCAGGGGATGGGAAACACCATATATTTT. Translation gives CASSYSQGMGNTIYF.

The chain carries TRBV7-3 and TRBJ2-3; the match to TRBD2 covers 12 bases. Germline V gene lookup returns CDR1 SGHTA and CDR2 FQGTGA. This CDR3 comprises 16 residues. With 5 bases clipped from V and 5 bases from J, the junction kept 8 bases outside the gene matches. As DNA, the CDR3 is TGTGCCAGCAGCGCACTAGCGGGGGGCCAGGGAGATACGCAGTATTTT. This codes for CASSALAGGQGDTQYF.

This chain joins TRBV4-1 and TRBJ2-1; 10 nucleotides agree with TRBD2. Germline CDR1 is MGHRA and CDR2 is YSYEKL. The CDR3 length is 16 residues. V shed 3 bases, J shed 7 bases, and the junction held 9 bases outside the gene matches. CDR3 region: CASSHGTSVLSNEQFF. The CDR3 coding sequence is TGCGCCAGCAGCCACGGGACTAGCGTTCTATCTAATGAGCAGTTCTTC.

This chain uses TRBV9 with TRBJ2-1, with 7 bases fitting TRBD2. The CDR3 extends over 16 amino acids. CDR1 is SGDLS and CDR2 is YYNGEE in the germline V gene. J lost 10 bases, V lost 0 bases, and 13 bases had no gene match. CDR3 amino acids: CASSVGWVSGVEEQFF. CDR3 nucleotide sequence: TGTGCCAGCAGCGTAGGTTGGGTGAGCGGGGTAGAAGAGCAGTTCTTC.

The genes are TRBV7-3 and TRBJ1-2; a weak D match, TRBD1 (6 bases). The germline gives CDR1 SGHTA, CDR2 FQGTGA. V gave up 2 bases and J gave up 4 bases, with 14 bases separating them. The CDR3 contains 15 residues. This chain's CDR3 is CASSLGPPGVYGYTF. CDR3 DNA: TGTGCCAGCAGCTTAGGACCCCCAGGGGTCTATGGCTACACCTTC.

The genes are TRBV19 and TRBJ1-2; D is undetermined. The CDR3 runs to 11 residues. V dropped 6 bases and J dropped 8 bases, with 10 bases sitting between them. The germline CDR1 and CDR2 sequences are LNHDA and SQIVND (reference sequence). The CDR3 reads CASSFEGGYTF. CDR3 sequence (DNA): TGTGCCAGTAGCTTCGAGGGCGGCTACACCTTC.